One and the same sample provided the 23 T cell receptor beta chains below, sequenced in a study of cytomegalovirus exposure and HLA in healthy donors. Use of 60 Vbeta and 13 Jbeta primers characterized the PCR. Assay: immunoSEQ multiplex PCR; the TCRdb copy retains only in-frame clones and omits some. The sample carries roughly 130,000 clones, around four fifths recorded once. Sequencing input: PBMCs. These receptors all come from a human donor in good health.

The CDR3 DNA sequence: TGCGCCAGCGGGCGTCAGGGGAAGGATGAAAAACTGTTTTTT. It specifies CASGRQGKDEKLFF. The chain links TRBV5-1 to TRBJ1-4; a possible D gene is TRBD1 (6 bases). CDR1 and CDR2 (germline): SGHRS, YFSETQ. V was clipped by 7 bases and J by 6 bases, with 16 bases between them. There are 14 residues in the CDR3.

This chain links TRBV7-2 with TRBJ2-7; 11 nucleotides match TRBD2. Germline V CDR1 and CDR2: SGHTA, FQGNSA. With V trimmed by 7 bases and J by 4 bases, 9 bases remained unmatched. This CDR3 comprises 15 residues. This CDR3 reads CASTRPGTSGYEQYF. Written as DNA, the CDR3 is TGTGCCAGCACCCGACCCGGGACTAGCGGATACGAGCAGTACTTC.

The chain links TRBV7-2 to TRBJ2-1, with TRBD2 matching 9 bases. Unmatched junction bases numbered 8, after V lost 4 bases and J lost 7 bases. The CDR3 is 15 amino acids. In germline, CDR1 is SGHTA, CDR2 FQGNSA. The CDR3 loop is CASSSPPSGVNEQFF. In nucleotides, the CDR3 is TGTGCCAGCAGCTCCCCCCCTAGCGGGGTTAATGAGCAGTTCTTC.

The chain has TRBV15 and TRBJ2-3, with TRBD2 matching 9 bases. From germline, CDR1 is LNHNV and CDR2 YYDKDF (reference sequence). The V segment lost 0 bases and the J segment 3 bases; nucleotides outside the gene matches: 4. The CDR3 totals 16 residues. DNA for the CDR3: TGTGCCACCAGCAGAGATAGGCTAGCGGGGACAGATACGCAGTATTTT. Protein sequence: CATSRDRLAGTDTQYF. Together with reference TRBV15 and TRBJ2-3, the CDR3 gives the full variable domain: DAMVIQNPRYQVTQFGKPVTLSCSQTLNHNVMYWYQQKSSQAPKLLFHYYDKDFNNEADTPDNFQSRRPNTSFCFLDIRSPGLGDTAMYLCATSRDRLAGTDTQYFGPGTRLTVL.

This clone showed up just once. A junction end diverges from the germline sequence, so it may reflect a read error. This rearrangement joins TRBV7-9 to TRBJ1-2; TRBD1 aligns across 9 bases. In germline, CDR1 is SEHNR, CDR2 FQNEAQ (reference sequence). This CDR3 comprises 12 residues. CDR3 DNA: TGTTCCAGCAGCGTGGGACAGGGTGGCTACACCTTC. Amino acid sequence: CSSSVGQGGYTF.

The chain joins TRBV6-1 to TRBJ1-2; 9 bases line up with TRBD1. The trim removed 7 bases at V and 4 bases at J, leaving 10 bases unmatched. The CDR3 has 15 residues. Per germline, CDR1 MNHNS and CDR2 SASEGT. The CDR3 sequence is CASKEGQGISYGYTF. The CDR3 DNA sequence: TGTGCCAGCAAAGAGGGACAGGGCATCTCCTATGGCTACACCTTC.

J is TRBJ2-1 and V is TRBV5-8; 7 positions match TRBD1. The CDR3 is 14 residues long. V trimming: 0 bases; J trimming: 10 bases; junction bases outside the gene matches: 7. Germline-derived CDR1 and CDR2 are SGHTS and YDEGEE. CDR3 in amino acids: CASSLAGGRREQFF. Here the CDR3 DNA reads TGTGCCAGCAGCTTGGCAGGGGGTCGTCGGGAGCAGTTCTTC.

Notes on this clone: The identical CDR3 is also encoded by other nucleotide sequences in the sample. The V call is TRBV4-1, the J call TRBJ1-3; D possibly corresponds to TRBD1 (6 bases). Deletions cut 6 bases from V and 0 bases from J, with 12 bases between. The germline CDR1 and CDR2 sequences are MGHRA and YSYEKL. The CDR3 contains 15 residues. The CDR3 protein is CASRPTGSSGNTIYF. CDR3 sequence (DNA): TGCGCCAGCAGGCCGACAGGTTCCTCTGGAAACACCATATATTTT.

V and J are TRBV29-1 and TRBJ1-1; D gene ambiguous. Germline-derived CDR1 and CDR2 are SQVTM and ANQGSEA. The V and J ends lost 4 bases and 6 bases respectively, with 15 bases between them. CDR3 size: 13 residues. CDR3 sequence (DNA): TGCAGCGTTGGTTTTCGGGTGGGTTCTGAAGCTTTCTTT. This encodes CSVGFRVGSEAFF. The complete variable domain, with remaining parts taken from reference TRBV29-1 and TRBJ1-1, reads SAVISQKPSRDICQRGTSLTIQCQVDSQVTMMFWYRQQPGQSLTLIATANQGSEATYESGFVIDKFPISRPNLTFSTLTVSNMSPEDSSIYLCSVGFRVGSEAFFGQGTRLTVV.

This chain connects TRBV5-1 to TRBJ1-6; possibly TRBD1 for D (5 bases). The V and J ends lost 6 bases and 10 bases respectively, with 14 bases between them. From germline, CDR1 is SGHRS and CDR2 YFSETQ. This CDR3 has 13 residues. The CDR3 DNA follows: TGCGCCAGCAACCCAGACAGTAACTCACCCCTCCACTTT. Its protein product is CASNPDSNSPLHF.

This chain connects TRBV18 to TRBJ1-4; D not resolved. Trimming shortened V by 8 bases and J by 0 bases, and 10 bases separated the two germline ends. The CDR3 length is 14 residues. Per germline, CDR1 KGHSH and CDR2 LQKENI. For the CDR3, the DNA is TGTGCCAGCCGCCGCCGGTCAACTAATGAAAAACTGTTTTTT. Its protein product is CASRRRSTNEKLFF.

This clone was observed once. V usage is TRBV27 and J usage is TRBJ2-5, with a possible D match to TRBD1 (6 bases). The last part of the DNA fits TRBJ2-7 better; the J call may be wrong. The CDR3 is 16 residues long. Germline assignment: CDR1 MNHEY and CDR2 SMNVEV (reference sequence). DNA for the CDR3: TGTGCCAGCAGCACCCGAACAGGGAGAGGAGCCTACGAGCAGTACTTC. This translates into CASSTRTGRGAYEQYF.

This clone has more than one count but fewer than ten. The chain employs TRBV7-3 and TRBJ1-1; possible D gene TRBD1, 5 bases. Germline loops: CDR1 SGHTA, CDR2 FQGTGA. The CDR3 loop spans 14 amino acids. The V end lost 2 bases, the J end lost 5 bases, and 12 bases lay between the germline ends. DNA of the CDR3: TGTGCCAGCAGCTTACAGGGAGGGGAAACTGAAGCTTTCTTT. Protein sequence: CASSLQGGETEAFF.

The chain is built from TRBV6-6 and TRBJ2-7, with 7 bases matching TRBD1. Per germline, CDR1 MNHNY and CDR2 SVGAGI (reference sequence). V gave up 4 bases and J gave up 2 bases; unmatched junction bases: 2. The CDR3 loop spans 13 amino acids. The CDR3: CASSSRGTYEQYF. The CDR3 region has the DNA TGTGCCAGCAGTTCCAGGGGGACCTACGAGCAGTACTTC.

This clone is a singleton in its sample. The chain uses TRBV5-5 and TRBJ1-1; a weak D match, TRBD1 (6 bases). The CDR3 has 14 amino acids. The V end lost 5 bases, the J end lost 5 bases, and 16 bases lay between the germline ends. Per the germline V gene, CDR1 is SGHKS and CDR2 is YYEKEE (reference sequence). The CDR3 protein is CASRGPGAGTEAFF. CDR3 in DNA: TGTGCCAGCAGGGGGCCAGGGGCTGGAACTGAAGCTTTCTTT.

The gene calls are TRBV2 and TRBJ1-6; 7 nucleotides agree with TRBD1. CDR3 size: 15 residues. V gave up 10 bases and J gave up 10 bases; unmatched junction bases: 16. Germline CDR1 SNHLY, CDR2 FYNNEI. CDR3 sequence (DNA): TGTGCCAAACAACTGGAGGGGGCCTTTGAATCACCCCTCCACTTT. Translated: CAKQLEGAFESPLHF.

The CDR3, as DNA: TGTGCCAGCAGCGTTTTTACTAGCGGCACCGGGGAGCTGTTTTTT. It yields the protein CASSVFTSGTGELFF. The V gene is TRBV9, the J gene TRBJ2-2, with 8 bases matching TRBD2. Trimming at V came to 2 bases and at J to 4 bases, leaving 4 bases not matched to a gene. Germline V lookup: CDR1 SGDLS, CDR2 YYNGEE. The CDR3 is 15 amino acids.

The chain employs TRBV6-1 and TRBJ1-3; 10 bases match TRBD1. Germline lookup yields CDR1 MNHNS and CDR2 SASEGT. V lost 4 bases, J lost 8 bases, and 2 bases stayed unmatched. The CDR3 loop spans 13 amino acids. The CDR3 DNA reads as TGTGCCAGCAGTGTGGACAGGGGGGACACCATATATTTT. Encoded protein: CASSVDRGDTIYF.

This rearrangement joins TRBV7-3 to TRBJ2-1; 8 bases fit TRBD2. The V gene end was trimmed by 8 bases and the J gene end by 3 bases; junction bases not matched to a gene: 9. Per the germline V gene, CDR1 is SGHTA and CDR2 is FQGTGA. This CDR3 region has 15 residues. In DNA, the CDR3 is TGTGCCAGCGCGTGGGTAGCGGGGAACTACAATGAGCAGTTCTTC. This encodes CASAWVAGNYNEQFF.

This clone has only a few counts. The CDR3 spells CASSLPLQPQHF. CDR3 in DNA: TGTGCCAGCAGCTTACCCCTCCAGCCCCAGCATTTT. This rearrangement joins TRBV7-2 to TRBJ1-5; D is undetermined. The CDR3 is made up of 12 amino acids. Germline CDR1 reads SGHTA; CDR2 reads FQGNSA. Trimming left V 2 bases short and J 7 bases short, with 6 bases between.

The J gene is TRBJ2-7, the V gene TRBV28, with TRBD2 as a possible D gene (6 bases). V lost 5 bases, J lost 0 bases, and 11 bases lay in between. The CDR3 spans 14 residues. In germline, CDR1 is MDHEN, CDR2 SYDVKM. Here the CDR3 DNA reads TGTGCCAGCAGTCCCGGACTAATCTCCTACGAGCAGTACTTC. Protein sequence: CASSPGLISYEQYF.

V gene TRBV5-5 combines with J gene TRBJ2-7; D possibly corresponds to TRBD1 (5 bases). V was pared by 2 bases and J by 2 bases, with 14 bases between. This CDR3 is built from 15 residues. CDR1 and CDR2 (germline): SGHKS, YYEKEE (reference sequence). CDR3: CASSFATAWTYEQYF. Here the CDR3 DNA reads TGTGCCAGCAGCTTCGCGACAGCCTGGACCTACGAGCAGTACTTC.

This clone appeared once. The CDR3 sequence: CASSKGAGRITEAFF. CDR3 in DNA: TGTGCCAGCAGCAAAGGGGCAGGGCGGATCACTGAAGCTTTCTTT. The chain recombines TRBV7-2 with TRBJ1-1; D is possibly TRBD1 (5 bases). This CDR3 comprises 15 residues. CDR1 SGHTA and CDR2 FQGNSA come from the germline V gene. The V and J ends lost 5 bases and 4 bases respectively, with 17 bases between them. Variable domain in full (rest from reference TRBV7-2 and TRBJ1-1): GAGVSQSPSNKVTEKGKDVELRCDPISGHTALYWYRQSLGQGLEFLIYFQGNSAPDKSGLPSDRFSAERTGGSVSTLTIQRTQQEDSAVYLCASSKGAGRITEAFFGQGTRLTVV.